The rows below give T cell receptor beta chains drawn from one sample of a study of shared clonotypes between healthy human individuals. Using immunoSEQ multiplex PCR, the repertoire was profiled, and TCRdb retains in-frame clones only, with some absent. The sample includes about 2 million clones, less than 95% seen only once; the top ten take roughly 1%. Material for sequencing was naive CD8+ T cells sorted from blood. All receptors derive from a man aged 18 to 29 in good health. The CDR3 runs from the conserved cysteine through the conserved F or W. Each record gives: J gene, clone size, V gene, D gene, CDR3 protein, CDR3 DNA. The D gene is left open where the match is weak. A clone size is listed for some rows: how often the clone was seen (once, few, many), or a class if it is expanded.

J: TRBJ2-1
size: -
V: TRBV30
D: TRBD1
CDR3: CACTDRQGGYNEQFF
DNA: TGTGCCTGTACCGACCGACAGGGGGGGTACAATGAGCAGTTCTTC

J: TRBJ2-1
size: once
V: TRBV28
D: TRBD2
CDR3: CASSLFALAGGQVNEQFF
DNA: TGTGCCAGCAGTTTATTTGCGCTAGCGGGGGGGCAAGTGAATGAGCAGTTCTTC

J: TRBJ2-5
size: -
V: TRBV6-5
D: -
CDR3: CASRTTGYGETQYF
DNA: TGTGCCAGCAGAACAACAGGGTATGGAGAGACCCAGTACTTC

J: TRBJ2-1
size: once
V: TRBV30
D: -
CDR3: CAWSVYGDSPSDFF
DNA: TGTGCCTGGAGTGTTTATGGGGACAGCCCTAGCGATTTCTTC

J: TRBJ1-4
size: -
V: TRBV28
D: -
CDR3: CASSPTPDEKLFF
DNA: TGTGCCAGCAGCCCCACTCCTGACGAAAAACTGTTTTTT

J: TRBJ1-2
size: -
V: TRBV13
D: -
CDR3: CASSLGAVRSGYTF
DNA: TGTGCCAGCAGCTTAGGTGCCGTAAGGAGTGGCTACACCTTC

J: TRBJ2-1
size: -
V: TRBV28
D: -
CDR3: CASSLAGRVGLSSYNEQFF
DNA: TGTGCCAGCAGTCTAGCAGGTCGAGTAGGTTTGAGCTCCTACAATGAGCAGTTCTTC

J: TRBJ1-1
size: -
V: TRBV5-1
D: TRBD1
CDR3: CASRIGGTGNTEAFF
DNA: TGCGCCAGCAGAATTGGAGGGACAGGGAACACTGAAGCTTTCTTT

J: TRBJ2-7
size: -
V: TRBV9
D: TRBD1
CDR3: CASSSGQGPEQYF
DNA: TGTGCCAGCAGCTCGGGACAGGGGCCCGAGCAGTACTTC

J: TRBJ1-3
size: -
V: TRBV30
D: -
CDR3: CAWAPTGSSGNTIYF
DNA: TGTGCCTGGGCACCGACAGGTTCCTCTGGAAACACCATATATTTT

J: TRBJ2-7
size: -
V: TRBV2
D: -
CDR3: CASSDGGRTYEQYF
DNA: TGTGCCAGCAGTGATGGGGGACGAACCTACGAGCAGTACTTC

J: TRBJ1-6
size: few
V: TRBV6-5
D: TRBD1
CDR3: CASSYGQGHSPLHF
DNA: TGTGCCAGCAGTTATGGACAGGGGCATTCACCCCTCCACTTT

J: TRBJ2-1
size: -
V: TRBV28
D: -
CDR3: CASRTGWVDEQFF
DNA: TGTGCCAGCAGAACGGGGTGGGTAGATGAGCAGTTCTTC

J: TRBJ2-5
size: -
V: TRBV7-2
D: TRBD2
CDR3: CASSLETSRRYQETQYF
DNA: TGTGCCAGCAGCTTAGAGACTAGCAGAAGATACCAAGAGACCCAGTACTTC

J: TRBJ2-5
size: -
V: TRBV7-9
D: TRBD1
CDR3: CASSLGGQGAVETQYF
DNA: TGTGCCAGCAGCTTAGGGGGACAGGGGGCCGTGGAGACCCAGTACTTC

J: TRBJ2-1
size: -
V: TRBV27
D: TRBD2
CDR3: CASRPPGEGPYNEQFF
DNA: TGTGCCAGCAGGCCCCCCGGGGAGGGCCCCTACAATGAGCAGTTCTTC

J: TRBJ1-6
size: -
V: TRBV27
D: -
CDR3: CASSPLAGANSPLHF
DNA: TGTGCCAGCAGTCCCCTTGCAGGGGCGAATTCACCCCTCCACTTT

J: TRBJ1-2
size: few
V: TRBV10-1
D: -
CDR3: CASLNPGTLTGYTF
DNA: TGCGCCAGTCTTAATCCCGGGACACTTACTGGCTACACCTTC

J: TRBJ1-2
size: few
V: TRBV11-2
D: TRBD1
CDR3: CASSATGTYGYTF
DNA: TGTGCCAGCAGCGCGACAGGGACCTATGGCTACACCTTC

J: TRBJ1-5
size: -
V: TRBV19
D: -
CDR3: CASSMVRQVNQPQHF
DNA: TGTGCCAGTAGTATGGTACGACAGGTCAATCAGCCCCAGCATTTT

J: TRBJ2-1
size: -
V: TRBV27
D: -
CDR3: CASSLGYYNEQFF
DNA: TGTGCCAGCAGTTTGGGGTACTACAATGAGCAGTTCTTC

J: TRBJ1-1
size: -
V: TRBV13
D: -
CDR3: CASSLAVEGDAEAFF
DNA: TGTGCCAGCAGCTTGGCCGTTGAAGGGGATGCTGAAGCTTTCTTT

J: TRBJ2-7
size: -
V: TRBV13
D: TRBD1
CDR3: CASSPRTGGSYEQYF
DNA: TGTGCCAGCAGCCCCAGGACAGGGGGGTCCTACGAGCAGTACTTC

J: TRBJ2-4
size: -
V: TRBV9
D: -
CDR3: CASSVDDGPEGNIQYF
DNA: TGTGCCAGCAGCGTAGATGACGGTCCCGAGGGGAACATTCAGTACTTC

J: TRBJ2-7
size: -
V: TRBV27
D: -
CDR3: CASSAAGSPYEQYF
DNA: TGTGCCAGCAGTGCCGCCGGGTCACCCTACGAGCAGTACTTC

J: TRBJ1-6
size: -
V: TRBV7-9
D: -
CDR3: CASSLDVSRGWPYNSPLHF
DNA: TGTGCCAGCAGCTTAGACGTCTCGAGGGGATGGCCCTATAATTCACCCCTCCACTTT

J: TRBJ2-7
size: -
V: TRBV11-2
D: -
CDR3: CASSDYDEQYF
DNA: TGTGCCAGCAGCGATTATGACGAGCAGTACTTC

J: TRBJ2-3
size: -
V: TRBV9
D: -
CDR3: CASSAGPTDTQYF
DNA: TGTGCCAGCAGCGCGGGCCCAACAGATACGCAGTATTTT

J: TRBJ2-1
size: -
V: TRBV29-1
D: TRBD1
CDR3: CSVGVPGQGMYNEQFF
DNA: TGCAGCGTTGGGGTTCCGGGACAGGGGATGTACAATGAGCAGTTCTTC

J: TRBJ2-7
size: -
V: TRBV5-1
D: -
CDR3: CASSPVAQTKGYEQYF
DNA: TGCGCCAGCAGCCCTGTCGCACAGACTAAAGGCTACGAGCAGTACTTC

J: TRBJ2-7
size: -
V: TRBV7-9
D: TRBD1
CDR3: CASSNRGWEQYF
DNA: TGTGCCAGCAGCAACAGGGGGTGGGAGCAGTACTTC

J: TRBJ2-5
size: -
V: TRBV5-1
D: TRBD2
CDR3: CASSLAASGNLGGTQYF
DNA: TGCGCCAGCAGCTTGGCGGCTAGCGGGAATCTCGGTGGAACCCAGTACTTC

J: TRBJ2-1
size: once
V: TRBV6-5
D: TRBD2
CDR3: CASSYTAGGPNEQFF
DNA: TGTGCCAGCAGTTACACGGCGGGGGGGCCCAATGAGCAGTTCTTC

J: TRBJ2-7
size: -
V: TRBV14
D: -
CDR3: CASSPGLYEQYF
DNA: TGTGCCAGCAGCCCGGGACTCTACGAGCAGTACTTC

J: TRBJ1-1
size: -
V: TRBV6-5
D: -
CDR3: CASSRQEMNTEAFF
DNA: TGTGCCAGCAGCCGACAGGAGATGAACACTGAAGCTTTCTTT

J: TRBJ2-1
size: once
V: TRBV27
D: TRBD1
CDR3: CASSDRDSYNEQFF
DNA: TGTGCCAGCAGCGACAGGGACTCCTACAATGAGCAGTTCTTC

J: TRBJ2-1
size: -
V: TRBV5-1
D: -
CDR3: CASSFDRSYNEQFF
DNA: TGCGCCAGCAGCTTCGACAGGTCTTACAATGAGCAGTTCTTC

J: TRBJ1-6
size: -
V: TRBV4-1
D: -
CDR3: CASSQGGALGSPLHF
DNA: TGCGCCAGCAGCCAGGGGGGGGCCCTAGGTTCACCCCTCCACTTT

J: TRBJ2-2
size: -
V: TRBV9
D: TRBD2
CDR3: CASSVGGLVPGELFF
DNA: TGTGCCAGCAGCGTAGGGGGACTAGTTCCCGGGGAGCTGTTTTTT

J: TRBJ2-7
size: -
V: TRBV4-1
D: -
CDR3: CASSQRDTGTYEQYF
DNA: TGCGCCAGCAGCCAACGGGACACAGGTACCTACGAGCAGTACTTC

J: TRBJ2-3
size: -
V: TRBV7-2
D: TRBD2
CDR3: CASSLSREAVYF
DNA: TGTGCCAGCAGCTTATCGCGGGAGGCGGTGTATTTT

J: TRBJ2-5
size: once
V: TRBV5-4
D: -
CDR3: CASSPGIGGETQYF
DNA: TGTGCCAGCAGCCCGGGGATAGGTGGAGAGACCCAGTACTTC

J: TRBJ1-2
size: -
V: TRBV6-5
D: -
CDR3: CASSYRSVGDYGYTF
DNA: TGTGCCAGCAGTTACCGGTCAGTCGGGGACTATGGCTACACCTTC

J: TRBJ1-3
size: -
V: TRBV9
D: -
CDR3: CASSGRDHSGNTIYF
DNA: TGTGCCAGCAGCGGCCGGGACCACTCTGGAAACACCATATATTTT

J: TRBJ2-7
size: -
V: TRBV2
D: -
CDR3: CASTGRYSYEQYF
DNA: TGTGCCAGCACGGGACGGTACTCCTACGAGCAGTACTTC

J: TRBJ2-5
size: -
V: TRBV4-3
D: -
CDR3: CASSRGIRETQYF
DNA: TGCGCCAGCAGCCGGGGAATTAGAGAGACCCAGTACTTC

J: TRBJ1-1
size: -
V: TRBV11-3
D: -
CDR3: CASSDLGNTEAFF
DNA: TGTGCCAGCAGCGACCTCGGGAACACTGAAGCTTTCTTT

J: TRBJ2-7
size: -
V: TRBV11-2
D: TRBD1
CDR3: CASSLGPGQPSYEQYF
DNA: TGTGCCAGCAGCTTAGGCCCGGGACAGCCCTCCTACGAGCAGTACTTC

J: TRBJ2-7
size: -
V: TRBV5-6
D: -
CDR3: CASSRDTGVYEQYF
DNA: TGTGCCAGCAGCCGGGACACCGGGGTCTACGAGCAGTACTTC

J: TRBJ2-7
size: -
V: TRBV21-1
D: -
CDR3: CASSLLELAGFYEQYF
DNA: TGTGCCAGCAGCTTATTGGAACTAGCGGGTTTCTACGAGCAGTACTTC

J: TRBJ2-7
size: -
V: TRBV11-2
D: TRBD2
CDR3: CASGGLAYEQYF
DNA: TGTGCCAGCGGGGGACTAGCCTACGAGCAGTACTTC

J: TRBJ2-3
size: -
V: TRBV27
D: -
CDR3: CASRSGGSTDTQYF
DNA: TGTGCCAGCAGGTCGGGGGGCAGCACAGATACGCAGTATTTT

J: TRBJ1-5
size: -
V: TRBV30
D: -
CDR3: CAWSGEGLQPQHF
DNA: TGTGCCTGGAGTGGGGAAGGGCTTCAGCCCCAGCATTTT

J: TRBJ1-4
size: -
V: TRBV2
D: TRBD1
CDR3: CASSGRTGLLPTNEKLFF
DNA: TGTGCCAGCAGTGGGCGGACAGGGCTACTTCCAACTAATGAAAAACTGTTTTTT